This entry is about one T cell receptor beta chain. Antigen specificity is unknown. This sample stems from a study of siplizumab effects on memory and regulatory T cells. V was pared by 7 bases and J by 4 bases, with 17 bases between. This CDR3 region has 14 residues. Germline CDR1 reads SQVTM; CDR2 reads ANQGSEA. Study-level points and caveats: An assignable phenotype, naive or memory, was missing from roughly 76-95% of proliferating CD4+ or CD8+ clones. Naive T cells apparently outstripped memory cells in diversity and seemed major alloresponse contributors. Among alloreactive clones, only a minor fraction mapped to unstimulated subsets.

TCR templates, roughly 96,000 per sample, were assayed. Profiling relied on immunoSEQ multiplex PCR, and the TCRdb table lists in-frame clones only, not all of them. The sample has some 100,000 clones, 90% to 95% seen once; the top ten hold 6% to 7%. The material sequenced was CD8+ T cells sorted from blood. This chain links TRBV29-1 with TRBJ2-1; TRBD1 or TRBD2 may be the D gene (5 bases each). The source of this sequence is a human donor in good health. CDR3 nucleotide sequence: TGCAGCGCCCCGCTGGGGGTTCCTTACAATGAGCAGTTCTTC. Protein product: CSAPLGVPYNEQFF.